This is a list of T cell receptor beta chains from one sample in a study of cytomegalovirus exposure and HLA in healthy donors. Sequencing was performed with immunoSEQ multiplex PCR; in TCRdb, only in-frame clones are kept and a portion is missing. The top ten hold about 0.9% of the sample, which has fewer than 300,000 clones, 85% to 90% seen once. Sequencing was carried out using PBMCs. The receptors stem from a woman aged 18-35 years in good health and CMV-seronegative. CDR3s include the opening cysteine and the closing phenylalanine or tryptophan. The D gene is left open where the match is weak. The size field is filled for only some rows; it gives once, few, many or a size class.

CDR3,DNA,size,J,D,V
CASSGRYSNQPQHF,TGTGCCAGCAGTGGGAGGTATAGCAATCAGCCCCAGCATTTT,-,TRBJ1-5,-,TRBV7-8
CASSLTELQPQHF,TGTGCCAGCAGCTTAACGGAGTTACAGCCCCAGCATTTT,-,TRBJ1-5,-,TRBV9
CASRPTGSSGNTIYF,TGTGCCAGCAGACCCACAGGGAGCTCTGGAAACACCATATATTTT,-,TRBJ1-3,-,TRBV27
CASRGLAGGHEQYF,TGTGCCAGCAGGGGACTAGCGGGAGGCCACGAGCAGTACTTC,few,TRBJ2-7,TRBD2,TRBV2
CASSQSVSNQPQHF,TGTGCCAGCAGTCAGTCAGTTAGCAATCAGCCCCAGCATTTT,-,TRBJ1-5,-,TRBV27
CASSLTSSTDTQYF,TGTGCCAGCAGCTTGACTAGTAGTACAGATACGCAGTATTTT,-,TRBJ2-3,-,TRBV5-4
CASGPRTVNTGELFF,TGTGCCAGCGGCCCCCGGACAGTGAACACCGGGGAGCTGTTTTTT,-,TRBJ2-2,-,TRBV11-1
CATISAIQAYEQYF,TGTGCCACCATAAGCGCAATACAGGCCTACGAGCAGTACTTC,few,TRBJ2-7,-,TRBV27
CASRTGNTGELFF,TGTGCCAGCAGGACAGGGAACACCGGGGAGCTGTTTTTT,-,TRBJ2-2,-,TRBV6-1
CASSLDPATGPAFF,TGTGCCAGCAGTCTGGACCCGGCGACAGGGCCAGCTTTCTTT,-,TRBJ1-1,TRBD1,TRBV28
CASSPNGGQQETQYF,TGTGCCAGCAGTCCCAACGGGGGACAGCAAGAGACCCAGTACTTC,-,TRBJ2-5,-,TRBV6-4
CASSLGQGGQPQHF,TGTGCCAGCAGCCTCGGACAGGGTGGTCAGCCCCAGCATTTT,-,TRBJ1-5,TRBD1,TRBV5-4
CASSLGSWQSGELFF,TGTGCCAGCAGCTTAGGATCATGGCAGTCCGGGGAGCTGTTTTTT,-,TRBJ2-2,-,TRBV11-1
CASSPTLGQVLAGESGQETQYF,TGTGCCAGCAGTCCTACTCTCGGACAGGTACTAGCGGGAGAGAGTGGGCAAGAGACCCAGTACTTC,-,TRBJ2-5,TRBD2,TRBV27
CASSYRTSTAKNIQYF,TGTGCCAGCAGCTATAGGACTAGCACAGCCAAAAACATTCAGTACTTC,-,TRBJ2-4,TRBD2,TRBV5-6
CASGLFPRTAINYGYTF,TGTGCTAGTGGTTTGTTCCCCCGGACAGCCATTAACTATGGCTACACCTTC,-,TRBJ1-2,-,TRBV12-5
CASSPTVLAKNIQYF,TGTGCCAGCAGCCCGACAGTACTAGCCAAAAACATTCAGTACTTC,-,TRBJ2-4,-,TRBV7-2
CASSEARSQLFYGYTF,TGTGCCAGCAGTGAAGCGCGATCACAGCTGTTCTATGGCTACACCTTC,-,TRBJ1-2,-,TRBV6-1
CASTSPPRQAVQFF,TGTGCCAGCACCTCACCTCCGAGACAGGCTGTCCAGTTCTTC,-,TRBJ2-1,-,TRBV2
CAWSLDYVEQYF,TGTGCCTGGAGCCTAGACTACGTCGAGCAGTACTTC,-,TRBJ2-7,-,TRBV30
CASSPSRARGRTEAFF,TGTGCCAGCAGTCCCTCTCGGGCCCGGGGGAGAACTGAAGCTTTCTTT,few,TRBJ1-1,-,TRBV27
CASSLEGLETQYF,TGCGCCAGCAGCCTGGAGGGGCTTGAGACCCAGTACTTC,-,TRBJ2-5,-,TRBV5-1
CASSSQGDTQYF,TGTGCCAGCAGCTCACAGGGGGATACGCAGTATTTT,-,TRBJ2-3,TRBD1,TRBV7-6
CASSLGDRAQGYTF,TGCGCCAGCAGCTTGGGGGACAGGGCTCAAGGCTACACCTTC,-,TRBJ1-2,TRBD1,TRBV5-1
CASHGGTGEAFF,TGTGCCTCCCACGGCGGCACCGGGGAAGCTTTCTTT,once,TRBJ1-1,-,TRBV30
CASSDQAGGQDTQYF,TGTGCCAGCAGTGACCAAGCGGGAGGGCAAGATACGCAGTATTTT,-,TRBJ2-3,TRBD2,TRBV6-4
CASSPSTSGKQGGELFF,TGCGCCAGCAGCCCTTCGACTAGCGGGAAGCAAGGCGGGGAGCTGTTTTTT,-,TRBJ2-2,TRBD2,TRBV5-1
CASSPLRDSQETQYF,TGTGCCAGCAGTCCACTCCGGGACAGTCAAGAGACCCAGTACTTC,-,TRBJ2-5,TRBD1,TRBV27
CASSEDRAEAFF,TGTGCCAGCAGTGAGGACAGGGCAGAAGCTTTCTTT,-,TRBJ1-1,TRBD1,TRBV7-2
CASGAGGAYEQYF,TGTGCTAGTGGTGCGGGAGGGGCCTACGAGCAGTACTTC,-,TRBJ2-7,TRBD2,TRBV12-5
CASSLGGGSNQPQHF,TGTGCCAGCAGCTTAGGTGGGGGCAGCAATCAGCCCCAGCATTTT,-,TRBJ1-5,-,TRBV7-2
CASSARTSFGEQFF,TGTGCCAGCAGTGCACGCACTAGTTTTGGTGAGCAGTTCTTC,-,TRBJ2-1,-,TRBV28
CASSQDRGFGYTF,TGTGCCAGCAGCCAAGACAGGGGCTTCGGCTACACCTTC,-,TRBJ1-2,-,TRBV14
CASGGGRGEQYF,TGTGCCAGCGGGGGGGGGCGGGGCGAGCAGTACTTC,-,TRBJ2-7,-,TRBV27
CASSLADGSTDTQYF,TGTGCTAGCAGCTTAGCTGACGGGAGCACAGATACGCAGTATTTT,-,TRBJ2-3,-,TRBV7-7
CASSYYRLAGDVGDTQYF,TGTGCCAGTAGTTACTACCGACTAGCGGGAGACGTCGGAGATACGCAGTATTTT,once,TRBJ2-3,TRBD2,TRBV19
CASRGGEGIEAFF,TGTGCCAGCAGAGGGGGAGAGGGCATAGAAGCTTTCTTT,-,TRBJ1-1,-,TRBV21-1
CASSNPGGGYTF,TGTGCCAGCAGTAACCCAGGGGGTGGCTACACCTTC,-,TRBJ1-2,TRBD1,TRBV6-5
CASSSRRPFEAFF,TGTGCCAGCAGTTCTAGGAGGCCCTTTGAAGCTTTCTTT,-,TRBJ1-1,-,TRBV6-5
CASSQHSTSTDTQYF,TGTGCCAGCAGTCAACATTCGACTAGCACAGATACGCAGTATTTT,-,TRBJ2-3,-,TRBV2
CASSIDGGTEAFF,TGTGCCAGTAGTATCGATGGAGGCACTGAAGCTTTCTTT,-,TRBJ1-1,-,TRBV19
CASSLGVSGKYNEQFF,TGTGCCAGCAGCTTAGGCGTGAGCGGGAAGTACAATGAGCAGTTCTTC,-,TRBJ2-1,TRBD2,TRBV13
CASSPLDRGNYGYTF,TGTGCCAGCTCACCACTCGACAGGGGTAACTATGGCTACACCTTC,-,TRBJ1-2,TRBD1,TRBV18
CASTRRTGGETQYF,TGCGCCAGCACCCGGAGGACAGGGGGGGAGACCCAGTACTTC,once,TRBJ2-5,TRBD1,TRBV5-1
CASSFRGDGNTIYF,TGTGCCAGCAGTTTTCGGGGGGATGGAAACACCATATATTTT,-,TRBJ1-3,-,TRBV28
CASSWGRTSANEQFF,TGTGCCAGCAGCTGGGGACGGACTAGCGCAAATGAGCAGTTCTTC,-,TRBJ2-1,TRBD2,TRBV7-3
CASIPISSVGHGGNQPQHF,TGTGCCAGCATCCCGATTAGCTCGGTGGGACATGGGGGCAATCAGCCCCAGCATTTT,-,TRBJ1-5,-,TRBV7-6
CASSFGQGEKETQYF,TGCGCCAGCAGCTTCGGACAGGGGGAGAAAGAGACCCAGTACTTC,-,TRBJ2-5,TRBD1,TRBV5-1
CASSPAGGSSYNEQFF,TGTGCCAGCAGCCCAGCGGGGGGATCCTCCTACAATGAGCAGTTCTTC,-,TRBJ2-1,TRBD2,TRBV7-2
CASRGRGSGNTIYF,TGTGCCAGCCGCGGTAGGGGCTCTGGAAACACCATATATTTT,once,TRBJ1-3,-,TRBV7-2
CASSFGGQSKPYNEQFF,TGTGCCAGCAGCTTTGGGGGACAGAGTAAGCCCTACAATGAGCAGTTCTTC,-,TRBJ2-1,TRBD1,TRBV7-8
CASSGRDRDDWYGYTF,TGTGCCAGCAGCGGCCGGGACAGGGATGATTGGTATGGCTACACCTTC,-,TRBJ1-2,TRBD1,TRBV9